This is a list of T cell receptor beta chains from one sample in a study of cytomegalovirus exposure and HLA in healthy donors. Sequenced by immunoSEQ multiplex PCR; TCRdb stores in-frame clones only, minus some. This sample carries some 140,000 clones, around 10% of them seen once, and the ten largest clones take over 6.5%. The source material was PBMCs. All receptors come from a middle-aged woman in good health and CMV-seropositive. Each CDR3 is given without its conserved first and last residue.

cdr3_aa: SVPRDSNYGYT
j_call: TRBJ1-2
v_call: TRBV29-1

cdr3_aa: ASSLGQAFSTDTQY
j_call: TRBJ2-3
v_call: TRBV5-5

cdr3_aa: AITLDRAYKGYT
j_call: TRBJ1-2
v_call: TRBV10-3

cdr3_aa: ASSPGTMGYEQY
j_call: TRBJ2-7
v_call: TRBV11-2

cdr3_aa: ASSLQGVDSEAF
j_call: TRBJ1-1
v_call: TRBV5-1

cdr3_aa: VRSPKRVAQY
j_call: TRBJ2-5
v_call: TRBV7-5

cdr3_aa: ASSLLGGWSYNGQF
j_call: TRBJ2-1
v_call: TRBV27

cdr3_aa: ASGLRQGETQY
j_call: TRBJ2-5
v_call: TRBV12-5

cdr3_aa: ASSWTEGGYEQY
j_call: TRBJ2-7
v_call: TRBV5-1

cdr3_aa: ASSPRQDHEQY
j_call: TRBJ2-7
v_call: TRBV7-3

cdr3_aa: ASSSSYFETEAF
j_call: TRBJ1-1
v_call: TRBV7-9

cdr3_aa: ASKSRRGLRETQY
j_call: TRBJ2-5
v_call: TRBV19

cdr3_aa: ASSSTPSGGREAQY
j_call: TRBJ2-5
v_call: TRBV5-6

cdr3_aa: ASSPAGGLGAYEQY
j_call: TRBJ2-7
v_call: TRBV5-6

cdr3_aa: ASSSGTGILEQY
j_call: TRBJ2-5
v_call: TRBV5-4

cdr3_aa: ASSEPLGFAGENNEQF
j_call: TRBJ2-1
v_call: TRBV10-1

cdr3_aa: ASSRNRGTDTQY
j_call: TRBJ2-3
v_call: TRBV19

cdr3_aa: ASSFSGGLAKNIQY
j_call: TRBJ2-4
v_call: TRBV7-9

cdr3_aa: ASSLARRRGEQF
j_call: TRBJ2-1
v_call: TRBV5-4

cdr3_aa: ASSEWLRYGYT
j_call: TRBJ1-2
v_call: TRBV2

cdr3_aa: ASRAGWEETQY
j_call: TRBJ2-5
v_call: TRBV2

cdr3_aa: ASSAGLAGSTDTQY
j_call: TRBJ2-3
v_call: TRBV2

cdr3_aa: ASSFAVPGETQY
j_call: TRBJ2-5
v_call: TRBV5-1

cdr3_aa: AISEPTGRSSGANVLT
j_call: TRBJ2-6
v_call: TRBV10-3

cdr3_aa: ASSYDRGRNYEQY
j_call: TRBJ2-7
v_call: TRBV7-9

cdr3_aa: ASRDDRSSNQPQH
j_call: TRBJ1-5
v_call: TRBV2

cdr3_aa: ASSLENGGHGEKLF
j_call: TRBJ1-4
v_call: TRBV5-6

cdr3_aa: AIGPGQGANTIY
j_call: TRBJ1-3
v_call: TRBV10-3

cdr3_aa: ASSRGGSNQPQH
j_call: TRBJ1-5
v_call: TRBV18

cdr3_aa: ASRLLAEVSYEQY
j_call: TRBJ2-7
v_call: TRBV2

cdr3_aa: ASSPLAGSGDTQY
j_call: TRBJ2-3
v_call: TRBV4-1

cdr3_aa: ASRLDRGGNEQF
j_call: TRBJ2-1
v_call: TRBV5-4

cdr3_aa: ASSTPIRGTEAF
j_call: TRBJ1-1
v_call: TRBV19

cdr3_aa: ASSTTYNSPLH
j_call: TRBJ1-6
v_call: TRBV5-4

cdr3_aa: ASSRTGSYEQY
j_call: TRBJ2-7
v_call: TRBV11-2

cdr3_aa: ASSVGVGTGFMNTEAF
j_call: TRBJ1-1
v_call: TRBV19

cdr3_aa: ASSYYLGDGYT
j_call: TRBJ1-2
v_call: TRBV6-5

cdr3_aa: ASGDLTEAF
j_call: TRBJ1-1
v_call: TRBV2

cdr3_aa: ASSLSNYGYT
j_call: TRBJ1-2
v_call: TRBV25-1

cdr3_aa: ASSLWEPNSPLH
j_call: TRBJ1-6
v_call: TRBV7-2

cdr3_aa: ASSSLAGVPDTQY
j_call: TRBJ2-3
v_call: TRBV7-2

cdr3_aa: ASRFGGEQY
j_call: TRBJ2-7
v_call: TRBV13

cdr3_aa: ASTYGRDRGAEQF
j_call: TRBJ2-1
v_call: TRBV6-5

cdr3_aa: ASSLNRGGETQY
j_call: TRBJ2-5
v_call: TRBV7-9

cdr3_aa: ASSLARNEKLF
j_call: TRBJ1-4
v_call: TRBV11-2

cdr3_aa: AISEYRQGNSPLH
j_call: TRBJ1-6
v_call: TRBV10-3

cdr3_aa: ASSLGGPPDTQY
j_call: TRBJ2-3
v_call: TRBV11-2

cdr3_aa: ASSLSLGGAVNEQF
j_call: TRBJ2-1
v_call: TRBV7-2

cdr3_aa: ASSYDRGLGYT
j_call: TRBJ1-2
v_call: TRBV7-2

cdr3_aa: ASSPRGRGIPYEQY
j_call: TRBJ2-7
v_call: TRBV11-1

cdr3_aa: ASSSGTSVTDTQY
j_call: TRBJ2-3
v_call: TRBV4-2

cdr3_aa: ASSLGRWGTEAF
j_call: TRBJ1-1
v_call: TRBV5-1

cdr3_aa: ASSPGLAGAEQF
j_call: TRBJ2-1
v_call: TRBV19

cdr3_aa: ASSPRGGDEQY
j_call: TRBJ2-7
v_call: TRBV5-5

cdr3_aa: ASRMTGGTRGYT
j_call: TRBJ1-2
v_call: TRBV6-5